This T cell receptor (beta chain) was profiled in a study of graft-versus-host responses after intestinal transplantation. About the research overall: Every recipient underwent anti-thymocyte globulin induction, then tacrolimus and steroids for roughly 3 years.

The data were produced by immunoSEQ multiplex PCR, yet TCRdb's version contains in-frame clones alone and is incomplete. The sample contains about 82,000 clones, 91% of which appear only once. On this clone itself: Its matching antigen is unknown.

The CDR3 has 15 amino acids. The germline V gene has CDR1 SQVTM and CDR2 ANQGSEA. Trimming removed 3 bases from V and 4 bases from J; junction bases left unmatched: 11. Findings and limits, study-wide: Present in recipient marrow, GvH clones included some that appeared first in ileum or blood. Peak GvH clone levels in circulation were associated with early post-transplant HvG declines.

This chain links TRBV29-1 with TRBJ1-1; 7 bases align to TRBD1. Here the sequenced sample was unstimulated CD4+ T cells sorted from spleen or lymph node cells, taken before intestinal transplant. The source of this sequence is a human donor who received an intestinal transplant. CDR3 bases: TGCAGCGTTGACAGGGGGTTCGGACTTGGCACTGAAGCTTTCTTT. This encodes CSVDRGFGLGTEAFF.